Listed here are 24 T cell receptor beta chains from one sample, sequenced in a study of read filtering for tumor transcriptome and immune sequencing. The library was built from about 370 ng RNA with molecular barcoded adaptors for alpha/delta and beta/gamma chains. Each CDR3 protein gets one entry after TCRdb re-called the reads with MiXCR. The sample carries tens of thousands of distinct CDR3 sequences, roughly an eighth recorded once. What was sequenced was a population of CD138-negative cells sorted from bone marrow. The receptors stem from a donor aged 40 or older with multiple myeloma.

Comment on this clonotype: This may be a read error: a much more frequent sequence differs by one nucleotide. In DNA form, the CDR3 reads TGTGCCTGGAGTCATCAGGACGGGGTGGGGACTGAAGCTTTCTTT. Its translation: CAWSHQDGVGTEAFF. The rearrangement joins TRBV30 to TRBJ1-1; D is undetermined. CDR1 is GTSNPN, CDR2 SVGIG, per germline (reference sequence). Trimming pared 2 bases from V and 5 bases from J, leaving 18 bases between. This CDR3 contains 15 residues.

This clonotype has at least ten counts. This chain connects TRBV28 to TRBJ2-7; 8 nucleotides line up with TRBD1. The CDR3 extends over 14 amino acids. Germline V gene data show CDR1 as MDHEN and CDR2 as SYDVKM. J lost 7 bases, V lost 11 bases, and 16 bases had no gene match. The CDR3 region has the DNA TGTGCCGCCACCCCTCAGGGGGCCTCCCTGGAGCAGTACTTC. Protein sequence: CAATPQGASLEQYF.

This clonotype was recorded many times. This rearrangement joins TRBV5-1 to TRBJ2-1; D may be TRBD1 or TRBD2 (6 bases each). The CDR3 has 15 amino acids. Germline V gene lookup returns CDR1 SGHRS and CDR2 YFSETQ. Trimming removed 7 bases from V and 0 bases from J, with 14 bases in between. The CDR3 loop is CASHRDSSSYNEQFF. The CDR3 DNA sequence: TGCGCCAGCCACAGGGACTCTAGCTCCTACAATGAGCAGTTCTTC.

This clonotype was observed many times. V usage is TRBV12-3 or TRBV12-4 and J usage is TRBJ1-3; 8 bases fit TRBD1. The CDR3 covers 14 residues. Trimming at V came to 5 bases and at J to 5 bases, leaving 5 bases not matched to a gene. CDR3 region: CASSPGQGRNTIYF. The CDR3, as DNA: TGTGCCAGCAGTCCAGGACAGGGAAGAAACACCATATATTTT.

Of note for this clonotype: It differs at one base from a far larger clone, so likely a read error. V usage is TRBV3-2 and J usage is TRBJ2-7; the table's D call, TRBD2, was not checked against the DNA. TRBV3-2 is a pseudogene locus. The CDR3 covers 13 residues. The CDR3 DNA reads as TGTGCCAGCAGCACACGGGAGGGCTACGAGCGGTACTTC. Its protein product is CASSTREGYERYF.

In the case of this clonotype: This may come from a read error, since a much larger clone is one base off. V gene TRBV5-6 combines with J gene TRBJ2-5; 7 positions agree with TRBD2. Germline assignment: CDR1 SGHDT and CDR2 YYEEEE. The CDR3 runs to 15 residues. The DNA of the CDR3 is TGTGTCAGCAGCTTGCTTAGCGGGCCCGAAGAGACCCAGTACTTC. The encoded protein is CVSSLLSGPEETQYF.

In regard to this clonotype: A much larger clone lies a single base off, so this may be a read error. Given the absence of the conserved phenylalanine or tryptophan at the CDR3 end, a read error is likely. V is TRBV7-9 and J is TRBJ2-1; D is possibly TRBD1 (6 bases). The ends were cut back, 5 bases at V and 9 bases at J, with 14 bases in the middle. The germline CDR1 and CDR2 sequences are SEHNR and FQNEAQ (reference sequence). This CDR3 is 13 amino acids long. This chain's CDR3 is CASSPPGAGEQFS. CDR3 DNA sequence: TGTGCCAGCAGCCCCCCAGGGGCCGGTGAGCAGTTCTCC.

Ten or more counts support this clonotype. V gene TRBV4-1 combines with J gene TRBJ1-4; no definite D call. CDR1 and CDR2 (germline): MGHRA, YSYEKL. The CDR3 has 13 amino acids. The ends were cut back, 1 base at V and 7 bases at J, with 7 bases in the middle. CDR3 amino acids: CASSQAWVEKLFF. The CDR3 bases are TGCGCCAGCAGCCAAGCGTGGGTTGAAAAACTGTTTTTT.

This clonotype occurred many times. The chain recombines TRBV29-1 with TRBJ1-1; D is unresolved. In germline, CDR1 is SQVTM, CDR2 ANQGSEA. The CDR3 runs 13 residues. As DNA, the CDR3 is TGCAGTTCCTGGAGCCTTATGAACACTGAAGCTTTCTTT. This translates into CSSWSLMNTEAFF. Complete variable domain (other parts from reference TRBV29-1 and TRBJ1-1): SAVISQKPSRDICQRGTSLTIQCQVDSQVTMMFWYRQQPGQSLTLIATANQGSEATYESGFVIDKFPISRPNLTFSTLTVSNMSPEDSSIYLCSSWSLMNTEAFFGQGTRLTVV.

The chain recombines TRBV20-1 with TRBJ2-3, with TRBD2 matching over 10 bases. Trimming removed 1 base from V and 3 bases from J; junction bases left unmatched: 10. Germline V gene data show CDR1 as DFQATT and CDR2 as SNEGSKA (reference sequence). The CDR3 is 17 residues long. The CDR3 reads CSARGPSGRGSTDTQYF. CDR3 in DNA: TGCAGTGCTAGAGGGCCTAGCGGGAGAGGCTCGACAGATACGCAGTATTTT.

The chain employs TRBV28 and TRBJ2-3, with D maybe TRBD1 (5 bases). This CDR3 is built from 13 residues. V was shortened by 6 bases and J by 5 bases, with 12 bases between the two germline ends. Germline values: CDR1 MDHEN, CDR2 SYDVKM. The CDR3 region has the DNA TGTGCCAGCAGCCTCAGGGTGGAAGATACGCAGTATTTT. Amino acids: CASSLRVEDTQYF.

Worth noting for this clonotype: This could be a read error, since a much larger clone is one nucleotide away. The chain couples TRBV28 to TRBJ1-1; the D is unclear. V was pared by 2 bases and J by 11 bases, with 12 bases between. The germline CDR1 and CDR2 sequences are MDHEN and SYDVKM. The CDR3 has 12 amino acids. The CDR3 reads CASSLVRDLAFF. The CDR3 DNA sequence: TGTGCCAGCAGTTTAGTGCGAGATTTGGCTTTCTTT.

There are many counts of this clonotype. The chain uses TRBV29-1 and TRBJ2-7; 7 bases match TRBD1. Germline CDR1 SQVTM, CDR2 ANQGSEA. Trimming cost V 8 bases and J 5 bases; bases outside gene matches: 12. The CDR3 is 13 amino acids. The CDR3 loop reads CSTSGTGQDEQYF. In DNA form, the CDR3 reads TGCAGCACTTCCGGGACCGGACAGGACGAGCAGTACTTC.

Only a few counts were recorded for this clonotype. The chain employs TRBV12-3 or TRBV12-4 and TRBJ1-4; TRBD1 aligns across 8 bases. Trimming took 5 bases from V and 8 from J; bases not matched to a gene: 4. This CDR3 spans 13 amino acids. For the CDR3, the DNA is TGTGCCAGCAGTCGGACAGGGTTGGAAAAACTGTTTTTT. Translating it yields CASSRTGLEKLFF.

There are many counts of this clonotype. The chain combines TRBV5-4 with TRBJ1-2; TRBD1 agrees at 11 bases. CDR3 size: 16 residues. The V segment lost 3 bases and the J segment 4 bases; nucleotides outside the gene matches: 8. Germline CDR1 SGHNT, CDR2 YYREEE (reference sequence). For the CDR3, the DNA is TGTGCCAGCAGCTCCCCGGGACAGGGGGAGAGCTATGGCTACACCTTC. As protein: CASSSPGQGESYGYTF.

This clonotype was seen repeatedly, ten times or more. The chain is built from TRBV5-1 and TRBJ2-3; D gene unclear. This CDR3 region has 12 residues. V was shortened by 3 bases and J by 2 bases, with 4 bases between the two germline ends. The germline gives CDR1 SGHRS, CDR2 YFSETQ. CDR3 in DNA: TGCGCCAGCAGCTCTCACACAGATACGCAGTATTTT. Its translation: CASSSHTDTQYF. Looking up the rest from reference TRBV5-1 and TRBJ2-3 gives the full variable domain: KAGVTQTPRYLIKTRGQQVTLSCSPISGHRSVSWYQQTPGQGLQFLFEYFSETQRNKGNFPGRFSGRQFSNSRSEMNVSTLELGDSALYLCASSSHTDTQYFGPGTRLTVL.

There are a few counts of this clonotype. The rearrangement joins TRBV30 to TRBJ1-1; D not resolved. Germline loops: CDR1 GTSNPN, CDR2 SVGIG (reference sequence). Between the trimmed V and J ends, which lost 4 bases and 0 bases, there was a span of 15 bases. The CDR3 is 15 amino acids. DNA of the CDR3: TGTGCCTGGACTCATTCGATAAAGATGAACACTGAAGCTTTCTTT. It codes for CAWTHSIKMNTEAFF.

This sequence joins TRBV7-8 and TRBJ2-2, with 9 positions matching TRBD1. The CDR3 length is 14 residues. J lost 3 bases, V lost 5 bases, and 1 base had no gene match. CDR1 is SGHVS, CDR2 FQNEAQ, per germline. The CDR3 DNA reads TGTGCCAGCAGCAGGACAGGGGACACCGGGGAGCTGTTTTTT. Amino acid sequence: CASSRTGDTGELFF.

This clonotype was counted many times. The chain employs TRBV4-1 and TRBJ2-1; 11 bases are a match to TRBD2. The germline V gene has CDR1 MGHRA and CDR2 YSYEKL. V trimming: 1 base; J trimming: 5 bases; junction bases outside the gene matches: 4. This CDR3 has 16 amino acids. The CDR3 nucleotides are TGCGCCAGCAGCCAAGGGGGACTAGCGGCCCACAATGAGCAGTTCTTC. Translated: CASSQGGLAAHNEQFF.

Ten or more counts support this clonotype. This chain joins TRBV11-2 and TRBJ2-7; a weak D match, TRBD2 (6 bases). Germline CDR1 and CDR2: SGHAT and FQNNGV. CDR3 size: 11 residues. Trimming shortened V by 4 bases and J by 7 bases, and 8 bases separated the two germline ends. CDR3 in amino acids: CASSSGEEQYF. Here the CDR3 DNA reads TGTGCCAGCAGCTCGGGAGAAGAGCAGTACTTC.

Many counts were recorded for this clonotype. The J gene is TRBJ1-2, the V gene TRBV29-1; the match to TRBD1 covers 8 bases. Germline loops: CDR1 SQVTM, CDR2 ANQGSEA. V trimming: 6 bases; J trimming: 8 bases; junction bases outside the gene matches: 8. This CDR3 comprises 12 residues. Written as DNA, the CDR3 is TGCAGCGTAGAGGGGACAGGCGACGGCTACACCTTC. Encoded protein: CSVEGTGDGYTF.

Regarding this clonotype: As the CDR3 is not closed by the conserved phenylalanine or tryptophan, this likely results from a read error. The CDR3 nucleotides are TGTGCCACCAGTGGTCCGACTAGCGGGAGCTATGAGCAGTTCTCC. This gives the protein CATSGPTSGSYEQFS. V gene TRBV24-1 combines with J gene TRBJ2-1, with 12 bases lining up with TRBD2. J gave up 8 bases and V 5 bases, and 6 bases lay outside the gene matches. Germline V gives CDR1 KGHDR, CDR2 SFDVKD. CDR3 length equals 15 residues.

This clonotype was recorded many times. J is TRBJ2-1 and V is TRBV2, with D tentatively TRBD1 (5 bases). Germline CDR1 is SNHLY and CDR2 is FYNNEI. Deletions cut 7 bases from V and 0 bases from J, with 10 bases between. The length of the CDR3 is 14 residues. In DNA form, the CDR3 reads TGTGCCAGCAAGGCGGACACCTCCTACAATGAGCAGTTCTTC. Protein sequence: CASKADTSYNEQFF.

This clonotype was detected ten times or more. The J gene is TRBJ1-4, the V gene TRBV28, with no clear D. Germline CDR1 and CDR2: MDHEN and SYDVKM. The CDR3 has 12 residues. V was shortened by 3 bases and J by 12 bases, with 11 bases between the two germline ends. CDR3 coding DNA: TGTGCCAGCAGTTTGGATGGGTGGCAACTGTTTTTT. Translation gives CASSLDGWQLFF. Combining the CDR3 with reference TRBV28 and TRBJ1-4 gives the whole variable domain DVKVTQSSRYLVKRTGEKVFLECVQDMDHENMFWYRQDPGLGLRLIYFSYDVKMKEKGDIPEGYSVSREKKERFSLILESASTNQTSMYLCASSLDGWQLFFGSGTQLSVL.